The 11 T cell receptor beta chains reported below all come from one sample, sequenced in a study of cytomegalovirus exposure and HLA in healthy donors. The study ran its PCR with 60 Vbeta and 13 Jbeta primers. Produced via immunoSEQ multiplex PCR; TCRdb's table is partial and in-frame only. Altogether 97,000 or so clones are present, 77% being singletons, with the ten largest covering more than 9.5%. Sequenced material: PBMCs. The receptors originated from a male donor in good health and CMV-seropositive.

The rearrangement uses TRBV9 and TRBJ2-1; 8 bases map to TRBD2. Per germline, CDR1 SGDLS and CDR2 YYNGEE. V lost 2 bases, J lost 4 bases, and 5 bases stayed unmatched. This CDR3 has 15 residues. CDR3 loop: CASSVSGDYYNEQFF. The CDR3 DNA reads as TGTGCCAGCAGCGTTAGCGGGGACTATTACAATGAGCAGTTCTTC. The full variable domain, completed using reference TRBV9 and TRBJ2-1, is DSGVTQTPKHLITATGQRVTLRCSPRSGDLSVYWYQQSLDQGLQFLIQYYNGEERAKGNILERFSAQQFPDLHSELNLSSLELGDSALYFCASSVSGDYYNEQFFGPGTRLTVL.

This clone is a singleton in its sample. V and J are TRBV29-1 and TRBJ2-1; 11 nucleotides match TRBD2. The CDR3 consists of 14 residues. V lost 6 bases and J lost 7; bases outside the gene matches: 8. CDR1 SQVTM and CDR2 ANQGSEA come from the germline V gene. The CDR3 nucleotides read TGCAGCGTAGATACTAGCGGGAGAGGGAATGAGCAGTTCTTC. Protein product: CSVDTSGRGNEQFF.

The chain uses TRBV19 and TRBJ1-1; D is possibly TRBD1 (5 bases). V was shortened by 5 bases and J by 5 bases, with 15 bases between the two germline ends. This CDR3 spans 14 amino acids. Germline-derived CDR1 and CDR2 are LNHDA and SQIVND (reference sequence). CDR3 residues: CASSPGGRRTEAFF. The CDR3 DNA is TGTGCCAGTAGTCCCGGGGGTCGGAGGACTGAAGCTTTCTTT.

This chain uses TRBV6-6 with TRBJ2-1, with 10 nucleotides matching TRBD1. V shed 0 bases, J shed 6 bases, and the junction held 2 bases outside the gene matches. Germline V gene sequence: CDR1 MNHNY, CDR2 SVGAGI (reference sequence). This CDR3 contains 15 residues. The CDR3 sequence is CASSYSGQGSNEQFF. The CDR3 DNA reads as TGTGCCAGCAGTTACTCGGGACAGGGGTCCAATGAGCAGTTCTTC.

The CDR3 here is CASSLGVAGAEDTQYF. CDR3 DNA: TGTGCCAGCAGCTTAGGAGTAGCGGGAGCGGAAGATACGCAGTATTTT. This chain links TRBV11-3 with TRBJ2-3, with 9 bases aligning to TRBD2. Per germline, CDR1 SGHNT and CDR2 YENEEA. After removal of 1 base from V and 5 bases from J, the junction contained 7 bases not matched to a gene. The CDR3 totals 16 residues.

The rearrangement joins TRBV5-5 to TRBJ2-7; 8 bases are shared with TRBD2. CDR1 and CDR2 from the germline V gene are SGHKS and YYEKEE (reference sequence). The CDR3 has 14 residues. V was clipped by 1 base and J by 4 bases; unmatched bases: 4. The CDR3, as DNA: TGTGCCAGCAGCTTGCAGACTAGCGAGTACGAGCAGTACTTC. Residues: CASSLQTSEYEQYF.

CDR3 DNA: TGCGCCAGCAGCTTGGGAGACAGGGCGGATAACTATGGCTACACCTTC. This gives the protein CASSLGDRADNYGYTF. The chain recombines TRBV5-1 with TRBJ1-2, with 7 bases fitting TRBD1. Germline-derived CDR1 and CDR2 are SGHRS and YFSETQ. This CDR3 is built from 16 residues. The V and J ends lost 0 bases and 1 base, in that order; junction bases with no gene match: 6.

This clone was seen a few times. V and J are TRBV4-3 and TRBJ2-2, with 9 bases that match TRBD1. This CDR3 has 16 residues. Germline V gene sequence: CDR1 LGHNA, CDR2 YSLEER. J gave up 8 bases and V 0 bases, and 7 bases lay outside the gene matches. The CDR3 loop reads CASSQDLRQGDGELFF. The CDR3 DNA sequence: TGCGCCAGCAGCCAAGATCTACGACAGGGGGATGGGGAGCTGTTTTTT.

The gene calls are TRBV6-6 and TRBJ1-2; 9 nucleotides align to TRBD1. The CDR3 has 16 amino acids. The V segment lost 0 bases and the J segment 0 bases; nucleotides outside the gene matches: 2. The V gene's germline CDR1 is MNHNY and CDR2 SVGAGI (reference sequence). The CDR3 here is CASSYSGQGPNYGYTF. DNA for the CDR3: TGTGCCAGCAGTTACTCCGGACAGGGGCCTAACTATGGCTACACCTTC.

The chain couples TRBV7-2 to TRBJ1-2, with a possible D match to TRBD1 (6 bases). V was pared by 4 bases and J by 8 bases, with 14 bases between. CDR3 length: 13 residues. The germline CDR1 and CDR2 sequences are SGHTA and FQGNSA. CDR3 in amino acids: CASSYQGRGGYTF. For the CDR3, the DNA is TGTGCCAGCAGCTATCAGGGGAGAGGCGGCTACACCTTC. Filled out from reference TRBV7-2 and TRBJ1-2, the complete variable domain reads GAGVSQSPSNKVTEKGKDVELRCDPISGHTALYWYRQSLGQGLEFLIYFQGNSAPDKSGLPSDRFSAERTGGSVSTLTIQRTQQEDSAVYLCASSYQGRGGYTFGSGTRLTVV.

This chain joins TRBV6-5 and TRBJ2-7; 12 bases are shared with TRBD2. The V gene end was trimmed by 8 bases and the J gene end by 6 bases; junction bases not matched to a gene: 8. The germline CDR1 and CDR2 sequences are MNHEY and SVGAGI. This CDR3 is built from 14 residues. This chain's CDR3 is CASGFRLAGAEQYF. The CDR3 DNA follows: TGTGCCAGCGGCTTCCGACTAGCGGGAGCCGAGCAGTACTTC.